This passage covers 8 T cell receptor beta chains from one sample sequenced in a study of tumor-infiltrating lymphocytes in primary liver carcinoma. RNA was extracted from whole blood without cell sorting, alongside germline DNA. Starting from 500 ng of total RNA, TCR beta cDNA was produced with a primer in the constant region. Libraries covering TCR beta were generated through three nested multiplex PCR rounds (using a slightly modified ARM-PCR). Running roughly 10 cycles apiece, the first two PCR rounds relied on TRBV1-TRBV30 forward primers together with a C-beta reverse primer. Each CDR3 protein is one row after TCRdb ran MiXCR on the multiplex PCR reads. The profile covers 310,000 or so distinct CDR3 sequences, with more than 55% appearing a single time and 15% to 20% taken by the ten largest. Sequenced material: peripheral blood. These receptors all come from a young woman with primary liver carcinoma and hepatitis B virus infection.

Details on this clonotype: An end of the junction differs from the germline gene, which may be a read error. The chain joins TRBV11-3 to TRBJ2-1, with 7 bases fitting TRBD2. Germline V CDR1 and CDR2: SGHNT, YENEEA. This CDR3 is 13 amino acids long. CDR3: CASSPPSGEEHFF. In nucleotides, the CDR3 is TGTGCCAGCAGCCCCCCAAGCGGGGAAGAGCACTTCTTC. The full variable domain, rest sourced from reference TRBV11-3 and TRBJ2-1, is EAGVVQSPRYKIIEKKQPVAFWCNPISGHNTLYWYLQNLGQGPELLIRYENEEAVDDSQLPKDRFSAERLKGVDSTLKIQPAELGDSAVYLCASSPPSGEEHFFGPGTRLTVL.

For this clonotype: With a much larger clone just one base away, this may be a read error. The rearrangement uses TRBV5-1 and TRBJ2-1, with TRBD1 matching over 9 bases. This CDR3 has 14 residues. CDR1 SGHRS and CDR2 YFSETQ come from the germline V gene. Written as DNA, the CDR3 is TGCGCCAGCAGATTGGACAGGGGTAACAATGAGCAGTTCTTC. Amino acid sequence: CASRLDRGNNEQFF. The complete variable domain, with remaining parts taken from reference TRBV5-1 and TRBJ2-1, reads KAGVTQTPRYLIKTRGQQVTLSCSPISGHRSVSWYQQTPGQGLQFLFEYFSETQRNKGNFPGRFSGRQFSNSRSEMNVSTLELGDSALYLCASRLDRGNNEQFFGPGTRLTVL.

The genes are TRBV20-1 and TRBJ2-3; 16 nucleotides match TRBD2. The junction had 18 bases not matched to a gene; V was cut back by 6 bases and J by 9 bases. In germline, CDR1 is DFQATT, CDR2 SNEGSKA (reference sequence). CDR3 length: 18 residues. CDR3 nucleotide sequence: TGCAGTGCCCTTGGGACTAGCGGGAGGGCCCTCGAAGTAGACACGCAGTATTTT. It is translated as CSALGTSGRALEVDTQYF.

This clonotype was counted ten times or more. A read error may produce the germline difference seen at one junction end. CDR3 nucleotides: TGTGCCAGCAGTCCCGGAGGGGGGGAGCCGTTCTTC. It yields the protein CASSPGGGEPFF. This rearrangement joins TRBV11-2 to TRBJ2-1; TRBD2 is a possible D gene (7 bases). The CDR3 covers 12 residues. Germline V gene sequence: CDR1 SGHAT, CDR2 FQNNGV. The full variable domain, rest sourced from reference TRBV11-2 and TRBJ2-1, is EAGVAQSPRYKIIEKRQSVAFWCNPISGHATLYWYQQILGQGPKLLIQFQNNGVVDDSQLPKDRFSAERLKGVDSTLKIQPAKLEDSAVYLCASSPGGGEPFFGPGTRLTVL.

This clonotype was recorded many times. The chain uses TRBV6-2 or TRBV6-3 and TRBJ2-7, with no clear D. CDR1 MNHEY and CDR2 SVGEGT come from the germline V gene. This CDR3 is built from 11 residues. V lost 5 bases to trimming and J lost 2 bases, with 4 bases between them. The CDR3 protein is CASSTPYEQYF. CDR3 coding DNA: TGTGCCAGCAGTACTCCCTACGAGCAGTACTTC.

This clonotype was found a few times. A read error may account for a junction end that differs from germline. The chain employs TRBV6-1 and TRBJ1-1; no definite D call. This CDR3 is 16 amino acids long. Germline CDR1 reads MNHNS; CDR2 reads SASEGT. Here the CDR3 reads CVSSELFGTAGPEAFF. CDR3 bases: TGTGTCAGCAGTGAGCTCTTCGGCACAGCGGGCCCTGAAGCTTTCTTT.

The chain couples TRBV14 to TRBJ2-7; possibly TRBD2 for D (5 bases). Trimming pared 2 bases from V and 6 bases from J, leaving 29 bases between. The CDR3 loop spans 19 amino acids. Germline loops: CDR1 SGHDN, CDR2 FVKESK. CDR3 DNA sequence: TGTGCCAGCAGCCAATTGTCCGGTAAGAGCGTGATCGTCGAGGGCGAGCAGTACTTC. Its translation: CASSQLSGKSVIVEGEQYF.

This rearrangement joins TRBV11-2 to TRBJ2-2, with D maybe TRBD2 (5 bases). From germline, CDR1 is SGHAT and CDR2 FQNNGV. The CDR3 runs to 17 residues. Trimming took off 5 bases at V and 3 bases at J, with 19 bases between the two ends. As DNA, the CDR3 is TGTGCCAGCAGCCCCGGTGGGAGTGCCCTAGACACCGGGGAGCTGTTTTTT. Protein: CASSPGGSALDTGELFF.